Each of the 22 T cell receptor beta chains below was sequenced from the same sample in a study of T cell responses to AZD1222 COVID-19 vaccine (dated by TCRdb to the early 2020s). The intended sense of this specimen's time point label: baseline before first vaccination. The library was made by the immunoSEQ multiplex PCR assay. The immuneACCESS repertoire file appears here via TCRdb, limited to in-frame rearrangements. These files lack a portion of the clones; in checked studies, under half of the deficit traces to unresolved V genes, and the cause of the others is not known. The sample profile shows about 130,000 clones; approximately 85% of them were found once. The leading ten clones occupy 7.5% to 8% of the sample. The sequenced sample was peripheral blood, obtained on day 0 of AZD1222 vaccination. These TCRs come from an adult in good health.

The chain couples TRBV6-5 to TRBJ1-1; tentatively, D is TRBD1 (5 bases). Trimming left V 6 bases short and J 1 base short, with 9 bases between. The CDR3 totals 13 residues. The V gene's germline CDR1 is MNHEY and CDR2 SVGAGI. The CDR3 DNA sequence: TGTGCCAGCAGGGCGACAGAGAACACTGAAGCTTTCTTT. Encoded protein: CASRATENTEAFF.

The chain carries TRBV2 and TRBJ2-2; D call uncertain. The CDR3 spans 14 residues. Germline V gene data show CDR1 as SNHLY and CDR2 as FYNNEI. This chain's CDR3 is CATSLDGNTGELFF. The CDR3 DNA is TGTGCTACCTCGTTGGACGGAAACACCGGGGAGCTGTTTTTT.

The V and J genes are TRBV3-1 (or the pseudogene TRBV3-2) and TRBJ1-5; D is uncertain. CDR1 LGHDT and CDR2 YNNKEL come from the germline V gene (reference sequence). The V end was cut by 4 bases, the J end by 1 base, with 17 bases between. The CDR3 length is 17 residues. This CDR3 is CASSPAEVQDSNQPQHF. The CDR3 DNA reads as TGTGCCAGCAGCCCCGCTGAGGTACAAGACAGCAATCAGCCCCAGCATTTT.

The rearrangement links TRBV5-4 to TRBJ1-1, with a possible D match to TRBD1 (5 bases). V was trimmed by 4 bases and J by 0 bases, leaving 13 bases between them. This CDR3 is built from 15 residues. Germline CDR1 SGHNT, CDR2 YYREEE (reference sequence). CDR3 DNA: TGTGCCAGCAGCGGTCCGGGACCCATGAACACTGAAGCTTTCTTT. Encoded protein: CASSGPGPMNTEAFF.

The J gene is TRBJ2-4, the V gene TRBV11-2; D unclear. CDR3 size: 17 residues. Germline V gene data show CDR1 as SGHAT and CDR2 as FQNNGV. V was cut by 0 bases and J by 0 bases, with 12 bases left in between. The CDR3 protein is CASSLDLWTLAKNIQYF. CDR3 nucleotides: TGTGCCAGCAGCTTAGACCTCTGGACCTTAGCCAAAAACATTCAGTACTTC.

V is TRBV5-4 and J is TRBJ2-2; possible D gene TRBD2, 6 bases. V lost 0 bases and J lost 2, with 11 bases in between. The CDR3 extends over 16 amino acids. Germline V lookup: CDR1 SGHNT, CDR2 YYREEE (reference sequence). The CDR3 nucleotides are TGTGCCAGCAGCTTGGATCTAGCGTCAAACACCGGGGAGCTGTTTTTT. It specifies CASSLDLASNTGELFF.

The CDR3 DNA follows: TGTGCCAGCAGCTTAGCGGGGGCAGGGCCCCAGCATTTT. This gives the protein CASSLAGAGPQHF. The rearrangement uses TRBV11-2 and TRBJ1-5; maybe TRBD1 (6 bases). Deletions cut 1 base from V and 9 bases from J, with 10 bases between. Germline V lookup: CDR1 SGHAT, CDR2 FQNNGV. The CDR3 has 13 amino acids.

The chain uses TRBV3-1 (or the pseudogene TRBV3-2) and TRBJ1-6; D is undetermined. In germline, CDR1 is LGHDT, CDR2 YNNKEL (reference sequence). This CDR3 is built from 14 residues. The V end lost 0 bases, the J end lost 8 bases, and 8 bases lay between the germline ends. The CDR3 sequence is CASSQDSRDSPLHF. In DNA, the CDR3 is TGTGCCAGCAGCCAAGACAGCCGGGATTCACCCCTCCACTTT.

This chain uses TRBV12-3 or TRBV12-4 with TRBJ2-7, with D possibly matching TRBD1 (6 bases). This CDR3 region has 13 residues. The V and J ends lost 5 bases and 2 bases respectively, with 10 bases between them. CDR3 residues: CASSRGTTYEQYF. The CDR3, as DNA: TGTGCCAGCAGTCGTGGGACAACCTACGAGCAGTACTTC.

CDR3 region: CASSRTGSGEKLFF. The CDR3 nucleotides read TGTGCCAGCAGCCGGACAGGGAGCGGTGAAAAACTGTTTTTT. This chain links TRBV7-9 with TRBJ1-4, with 8 bases identical to TRBD1. The germline V gene has CDR1 SEHNR and CDR2 FQNEAQ (reference sequence). The CDR3 is made up of 14 amino acids. The V gene end was trimmed by 5 bases and the J gene end by 7 bases; junction bases not matched to a gene: 6.

The chain joins TRBV19 to TRBJ2-7, with a possible D match to TRBD2 (6 bases). V was cut by 4 bases and J by 4 bases, with 11 bases left in between. CDR3 length: 13 residues. Per the germline V gene, CDR1 is LNHDA and CDR2 is SQIVND (reference sequence). The CDR3 DNA sequence: TGTGCCAGTAGTACCTCCGGAGGGTACGAGCAGTACTTC. It specifies CASSTSGGYEQYF. Supplemented by reference TRBV19 and TRBJ2-7, the full variable domain reads DGGITQSPKYLFRKEGQNVTLSCEQNLNHDAMYWYRQDPGQGLRLIYYSQIVNDFQKGDIAEGYSVSREKKESFPLTVTSAQKNPTAFYLCASSTSGGYEQYFGPGTRLTVT.

This clone showed up just once. The CDR3 sequence: CASSPRGGATGTEAFF. The CDR3 coding sequence is TGTGCCAGCAGCCCCCGAGGAGGGGCGACAGGTACTGAAGCTTTCTTT. The chain recombines TRBV6-6 with TRBJ1-1; maybe TRBD1 (6 bases). From germline, CDR1 is MNHNY and CDR2 SVGAGI (reference sequence). V was pared by 6 bases and J by 5 bases, with 22 bases between. This CDR3 has 16 amino acids.

The rearrangement uses TRBV10-3 and TRBJ1-4, with TRBD1 matching over 10 bases. The V segment lost 8 bases and the J segment 0 bases; nucleotides outside the gene matches: 0. The CDR3 has 14 residues. CDR1 ENHRY and CDR2 SYGVKD come from the germline V gene. The CDR3 DNA is TGTGCCATCGGGACAGGGGCAACTAATGAAAAACTGTTTTTT. It translates to CAIGTGATNEKLFF.

The rearrangement joins TRBV18 to TRBJ2-3, with 14 bases matching TRBD2. The germline V gene encodes CDR1 KGHSH and CDR2 LQKENI. This CDR3 contains 17 residues. The trim removed 3 bases at V and 2 bases at J, leaving 4 bases unmatched. The DNA of the CDR3 is TGTGCCAGCTCACCTGGGACTAGCGGGGGATTCACAGATACGCAGTATTTT. Translated, it gives CASSPGTSGGFTDTQYF.

V usage is TRBV2 and J usage is TRBJ1-2; D perhaps matches TRBD1 (6 bases). With 1 base removed from V and 0 bases from J, the gap between germline ends came to 6 bases. The CDR3 covers 14 residues. Germline CDR1 and CDR2: SNHLY and FYNNEI. In DNA, the CDR3 is TGTGCCAGCAGTGAAGGGACAGCTAACTATGGCTACACCTTC. Amino acid sequence: CASSEGTANYGYTF.

This clone is a singleton in its sample. The rearrangement links TRBV29-1 to TRBJ1-5, with TRBD1 as a possible D gene (6 bases). The CDR3 consists of 14 residues. V was cut by 7 bases and J by 2 bases, with 15 bases left in between. The germline V gene has CDR1 SQVTM and CDR2 ANQGSEA. The CDR3 is CSARGGKGNQPQHF. CDR3 bases: TGCAGCGCCCGAGGGGGGAAGGGCAATCAGCCCCAGCATTTT.

V is TRBV28 and J is TRBJ2-1; D ambiguous. Trimming took off 4 bases at V and 4 bases at J, with 8 bases between the two ends. The CDR3 spans 13 residues. CDR1 and CDR2 (germline): MDHEN, SYDVKM. In DNA, the CDR3 is TGTGCCAGCAGTTCCCCTCTATACAATGAGCAGTTCTTC. This codes for CASSSPLYNEQFF.

The V call is TRBV5-6, the J call TRBJ1-1; D unresolved. CDR1 is SGHDT, CDR2 YYEEEE, per germline. This CDR3 is 14 amino acids long. Trimming pared 2 bases from V and 2 bases from J, leaving 10 bases between. CDR3 sequence (DNA): TGTGCCAGCAGCTTCTTGGACCGAAACACTGAAGCTTTCTTT. Its protein is CASSFLDRNTEAFF.

In this sample, this clone turned up once. The V call is TRBV5-1, the J call TRBJ1-1; 7 bases agree with TRBD1. From germline, CDR1 is SGHRS and CDR2 YFSETQ. V lost 0 bases and J lost 3; bases outside the gene matches: 8. There are 16 residues in the CDR3. The DNA for the CDR3 is TGCGCCAGCAGCTTGGCCCCCACAGGGGTGGACACTGAAGCTTTCTTT. Residues: CASSLAPTGVDTEAFF.

This clone was observed a single time. The genes are TRBV12-3 or TRBV12-4 and TRBJ1-2; 8 bases align to TRBD1. J gave up 7 bases and V 7 bases, and 8 bases lay outside the gene matches. This CDR3 region has 13 residues. CDR3 in amino acids: CASTPTGVGGYTF. The CDR3 DNA reads TGTGCCAGCACCCCGACAGGGGTCGGTGGCTACACCTTC.

This clone was seen only once. The chain combines TRBV19 with TRBJ2-1; no clear D gene. V was cut by 7 bases and J by 5 bases, with 21 bases left in between. In germline, CDR1 is LNHDA, CDR2 SQIVND (reference sequence). The CDR3 loop spans 16 amino acids. The CDR3 coding sequence is TGTGCCAGTACCCGTGTAGACGGACCGAAACACAATGAGCAGTTCTTC. This codes for CASTRVDGPKHNEQFF.

The chain joins TRBV3-1 (or the pseudogene TRBV3-2) to TRBJ2-1; 8 positions agree with TRBD2. Germline V lookup: CDR1 LGHDT, CDR2 YNNKEL (reference sequence). V trimming: 4 bases; J trimming: 0 bases; junction bases outside the gene matches: 5. The CDR3 loop spans 16 amino acids. Written as DNA, the CDR3 is TGTGCCAGCAGCCCTAAGCGGGGGAGCTCCTACAATGAGCAGTTCTTC. This sequence encodes CASSPKRGSSYNEQFF.